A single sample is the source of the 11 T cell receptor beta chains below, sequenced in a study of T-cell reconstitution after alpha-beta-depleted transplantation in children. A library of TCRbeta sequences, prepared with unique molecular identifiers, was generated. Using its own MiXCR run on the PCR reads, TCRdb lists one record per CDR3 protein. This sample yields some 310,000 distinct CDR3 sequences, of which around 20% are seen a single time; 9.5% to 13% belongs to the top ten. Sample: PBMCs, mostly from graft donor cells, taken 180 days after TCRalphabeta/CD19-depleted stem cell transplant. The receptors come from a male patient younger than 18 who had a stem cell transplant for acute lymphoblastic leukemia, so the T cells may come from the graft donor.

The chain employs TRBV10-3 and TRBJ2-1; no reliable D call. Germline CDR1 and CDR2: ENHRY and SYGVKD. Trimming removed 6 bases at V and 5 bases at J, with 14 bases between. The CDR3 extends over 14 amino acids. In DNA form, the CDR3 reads TGTGCCATCAGGGCCCCCTTGGGGAACAATGAGCAGTTCTTC. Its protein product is CAIRAPLGNNEQFF.

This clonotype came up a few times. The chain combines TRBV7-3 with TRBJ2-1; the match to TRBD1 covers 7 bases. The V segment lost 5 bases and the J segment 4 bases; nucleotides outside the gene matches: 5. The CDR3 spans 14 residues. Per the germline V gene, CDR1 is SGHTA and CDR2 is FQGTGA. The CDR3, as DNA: TGTGCCAGCAGCCACCGGACAGGTTACAATGAGCAGTTCTTC. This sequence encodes CASSHRTGYNEQFF.

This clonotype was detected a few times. The CDR3 reads CASSLTSGGHNEQFF. DNA for the CDR3: TGCGCCAGCAGCTTGACTAGCGGGGGGCACAATGAGCAGTTCTTC. V is TRBV5-1 and J is TRBJ2-1; TRBD2 agrees at 12 bases. Germline lookup yields CDR1 SGHRS and CDR2 YFSETQ. Trimming at V came to 1 base and at J to 5 bases, leaving 1 base not matched to a gene. The CDR3 loop spans 15 amino acids.

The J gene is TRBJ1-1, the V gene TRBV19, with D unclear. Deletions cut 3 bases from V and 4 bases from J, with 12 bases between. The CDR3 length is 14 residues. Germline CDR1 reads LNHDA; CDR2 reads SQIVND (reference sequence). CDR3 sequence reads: CASSMATWTTEAFF. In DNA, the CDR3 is TGTGCCAGTAGTATGGCAACTTGGACCACTGAAGCTTTCTTT. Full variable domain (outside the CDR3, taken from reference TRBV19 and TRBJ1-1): DGGITQSPKYLFRKEGQNVTLSCEQNLNHDAMYWYRQDPGQGLRLIYYSQIVNDFQKGDIAEGYSVSREKKESFPLTVTSAQKNPTAFYLCASSMATWTTEAFFGQGTRLTVV.

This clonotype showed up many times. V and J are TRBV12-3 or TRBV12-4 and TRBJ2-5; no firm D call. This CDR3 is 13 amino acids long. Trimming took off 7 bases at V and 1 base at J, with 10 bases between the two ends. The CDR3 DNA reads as TGTGCCAGCAATCAGTGGGGCCAAGAGACCCAGTACTTC. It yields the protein CASNQWGQETQYF.

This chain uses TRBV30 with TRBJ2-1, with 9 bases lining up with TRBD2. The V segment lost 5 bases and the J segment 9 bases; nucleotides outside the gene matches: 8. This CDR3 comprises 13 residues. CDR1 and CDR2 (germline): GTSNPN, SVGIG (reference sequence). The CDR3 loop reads CAWSRGLALEQFF. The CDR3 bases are TGTGCCTGGTCACGGGGACTAGCCCTTGAGCAGTTCTTC.

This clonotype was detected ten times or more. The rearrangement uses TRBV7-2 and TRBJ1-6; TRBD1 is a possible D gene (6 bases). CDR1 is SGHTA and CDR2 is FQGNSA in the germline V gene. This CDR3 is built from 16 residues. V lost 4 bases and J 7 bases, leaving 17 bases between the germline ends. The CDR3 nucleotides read TGTGCCAGCAGCTCACAGGGCCTTACAACAAATTCACCCCTCCACTTT. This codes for CASSSQGLTTNSPLHF.

The CDR3 spells CASSLRGQGSYEQYF. The CDR3 DNA reads TGTGCCAGCAGCTTAAGAGGACAGGGTTCCTACGAGCAGTACTTC. The chain carries TRBV7-3 and TRBJ2-7; 8 nucleotides match TRBD1. Germline CDR1 reads SGHTA; CDR2 reads FQGTGA. With 1 base clipped from V and 1 base from J, the junction kept 3 bases outside the gene matches. CDR3 size: 15 residues.

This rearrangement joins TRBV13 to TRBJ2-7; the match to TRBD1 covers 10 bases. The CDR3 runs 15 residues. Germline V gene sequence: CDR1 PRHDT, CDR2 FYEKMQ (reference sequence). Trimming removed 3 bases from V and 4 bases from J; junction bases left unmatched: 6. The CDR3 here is CASSFRDRGGYEQYF. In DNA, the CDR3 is TGTGCCAGCAGCTTCCGGGACAGGGGAGGTTACGAGCAGTACTTC.

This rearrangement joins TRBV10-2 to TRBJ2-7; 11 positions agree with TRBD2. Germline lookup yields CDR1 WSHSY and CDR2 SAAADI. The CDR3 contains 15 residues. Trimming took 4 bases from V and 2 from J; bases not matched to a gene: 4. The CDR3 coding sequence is TGCGCCAGCAGTGGTATAGCGGGAGGGCCCTACGAGCAGTACTTC. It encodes CASSGIAGGPYEQYF.

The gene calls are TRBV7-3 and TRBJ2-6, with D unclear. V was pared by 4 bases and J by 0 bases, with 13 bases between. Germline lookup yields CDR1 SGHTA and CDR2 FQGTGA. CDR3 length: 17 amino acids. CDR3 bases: TGTGCCAGCAGCTCCCCCCCGTTGGGCTCTGGGGCCAACGTCCTGACTTTC. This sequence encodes CASSSPPLGSGANVLTF. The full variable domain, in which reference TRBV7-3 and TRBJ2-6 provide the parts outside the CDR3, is GAGVSQTPSNKVTEKGKYVELRCDPISGHTALYWYRQSLGQGPEFLIYFQGTGAADDSGLPNDRFFAVRPEGSVSTLKIQRTERGDSAVYLCASSSPPLGSGANVLTFGAGSRLTVL.